The rows below give T cell receptor beta chains drawn from one sample of a study of cytomegalovirus exposure and HLA in healthy donors. This table comes from immunoSEQ multiplex PCR, and its TCRdb copy is limited to in-frame clones, with some not included. The table has around 99,000 clones, around 77% seen once. The sample consisted of PBMCs. The receptors derive from a man in his forties in good health and CMV-seronegative. Each CDR3 is given with its conserved first and last residue. D genes are given only for firm matches. A clone size is listed for some rows: how often the clone was seen (once, few, many), or a class if it is expanded.

TRBJ2-7	TRBV9	-	-	TGTGCCAGCAGCGTAGGAGGGGGATTCAACCACGAGCAGTACTTC	CASSVGGGFNHEQYF
TRBJ1-4	TRBV29-1	-	-	TGCAGCGTTTCCGAGACAGCTAAACTGTTTTTT	CSVSETAKLFF
TRBJ2-7	TRBV6-5	-	TRBD1	TGTGCCAGCAGTGATGGGACAGGGTCCTACGAGCAGTACTTC	CASSDGTGSYEQYF
TRBJ2-1	TRBV7-3	-	TRBD2	TGTGCCAGCAGCTTAACGGGAAGCGGGGGGACATACAATGAGCAGTTCTTC	CASSLTGSGGTYNEQFF
TRBJ1-2	TRBV5-4	-	TRBD1	TGTGCCAGCAGCTTGGGCAGGGGGCAAGAGGATGGCTACACCTTC	CASSLGRGQEDGYTF
TRBJ1-1	TRBV28	-	-	TGTGCCAGCAGTTTAGCCCCGGGCACTGAAGCTTTCTTT	CASSLAPGTEAFF
TRBJ2-1	TRBV10-3	-	-	TGTGCCATCAGTGAGTCCGGGGGAAGGGATGAGCAGTTCTTC	CAISESGGRDEQFF
TRBJ2-7	TRBV6-1	few	TRBD1	TGTGCCAGCAGGACAGGGGGAAATATCTACGAGCAGTACTTC	CASRTGGNIYEQYF
TRBJ2-4	TRBV19	-	-	TGTGCCAGTAGTATGTTCTCGGGCAGGGGCGCGGACATTCAGTACTTC	CASSMFSGRGADIQYF
TRBJ2-7	TRBV30	few	-	TGTGCCTGGGGAGCTAATAGCGGTCGCGAGCAGTACTTC	CAWGANSGREQYF
TRBJ2-2	TRBV9	-	TRBD2	TGTGCCAGCAGCCCGCGAGGGGGACTAGCGGGAGGGCCTTTCACCGGGGAGCTGTTTTTT	CASSPRGGLAGGPFTGELFF
TRBJ2-5	TRBV7-9	-	-	TGTGCCAGCAGCCGCCTTATCAGACCCGGGGAGACCCAGTACTTC	CASSRLIRPGETQYF
TRBJ1-1	TRBV4-1	once	-	TGCGCCAGCAGCCAAGAAAGGGGGATGAGCACTGAAGCTTTCTTT	CASSQERGMSTEAFF
TRBJ1-5	TRBV15	-	-	TGTGCCACCAGCAGAGATTCTCGGCCCCAGCATTTT	CATSRDSRPQHF
TRBJ2-2	TRBV5-6	-	TRBD1	TGTGCCAGCAGCCGGACAGGCTCCGGGGAGCTGTTTTTT	CASSRTGSGELFF
TRBJ1-1	TRBV28	-	TRBD1	TGTGCCAGCAGTCCACCGACAGGGGCTCTGAACACTGAAGCTTTCTTT	CASSPPTGALNTEAFF
TRBJ2-7	TRBV19	once	-	TGTGCCAGTAGCCACCTCGGGGAGTCCTACGAGCAGTACTTC	CASSHLGESYEQYF
TRBJ2-2	TRBV2	-	-	TGTGCCAGCAGTGCATCCGGGAACACCGGGGAGCTGTTTTTT	CASSASGNTGELFF
TRBJ2-3	TRBV10-3	-	TRBD2	TGTGCCATCAACCCTAGCGGGAGCACAGATACGCAGTATTTT	CAINPSGSTDTQYF
TRBJ2-7	TRBV6-6	-	TRBD1	TGTGCCAGCAGCAGCCGGGACAGGACTCCTTACGAGCAGTACTTC	CASSSRDRTPYEQYF
TRBJ1-1	TRBV30	once	TRBD1	TGTGCCTGGAGGGAACAGGGGGTTAAGAACACTGAAGCTTTCTTT	CAWREQGVKNTEAFF
TRBJ1-5	TRBV6-5	few	-	TGTGCCAGCAGTAATCTAGGCCCCAATCAGCCCCAGCATTTT	CASSNLGPNQPQHF
TRBJ1-1	TRBV25-1	few	-	TGTGCCAGCTTACGAGAGGGGAACACTGAAGCTTTCTTT	CASLREGNTEAFF
TRBJ2-1	TRBV4-1	-	TRBD1	TGCGCCAGCAGCCAAGTACCTGCGGACAGGGGGCTTTTTGGTAGAGATGAGCAGTTCTTC	CASSQVPADRGLFGRDEQFF
TRBJ2-5	TRBV19	-	TRBD2	TGTGCCAGTAGTCCCGGAGGGGCGGGAGTTTATGAGACCCAGTACTTC	CASSPGGAGVYETQYF
TRBJ1-5	TRBV15	few	-	TGTGCCACCACAGCGGGAAAAGTGGGTCAGCCCCAGCATTTT	CATTAGKVGQPQHF
TRBJ2-1	TRBV29-1	-	TRBD2	TGCAGCGTGTGGGGCGGGGGGGCACACAATGAGCAGTTCTTC	CSVWGGGAHNEQFF
TRBJ2-5	TRBV18	-	TRBD1	TGTGCCAGCTCACGAGGACAGGGCACGGAGACCCAGTACTTC	CASSRGQGTETQYF
TRBJ1-2	TRBV7-8	-	-	TGTGCCAGCAGCGAGGACATACCAAACTATGGCTACACCTTC	CASSEDIPNYGYTF
TRBJ1-6	TRBV11-2	-	-	TGTGCCAGCAGCCCGGTCACAGGGCAGTCACCCCTCCACTTT	CASSPVTGQSPLHF
TRBJ1-2	TRBV6-5	-	TRBD1	TGTGCCAGCAGCCCGGGACAGTCTCGTGGCTACACCTTC	CASSPGQSRGYTF
TRBJ1-4	TRBV28	-	TRBD1	TGTGCCAGCAGTTCCCCTTGGACAGGGGATGAAAAACTGTTTTTT	CASSSPWTGDEKLFF
TRBJ2-7	TRBV7-8	-	-	TGTGCCAGCAGCTTCGAGCCAACCTACGAGCAGTACTTC	CASSFEPTYEQYF
TRBJ2-2	TRBV30	-	-	TGTGCCTGGAGGTGGGGCCCGAACACCGGGGAGCTGTTTTTT	CAWRWGPNTGELFF
TRBJ2-7	TRBV6-6	-	TRBD1	TGTGCCAGCAGTCATCCGGGACAGGGGATCTACGAGCAGTACTTC	CASSHPGQGIYEQYF